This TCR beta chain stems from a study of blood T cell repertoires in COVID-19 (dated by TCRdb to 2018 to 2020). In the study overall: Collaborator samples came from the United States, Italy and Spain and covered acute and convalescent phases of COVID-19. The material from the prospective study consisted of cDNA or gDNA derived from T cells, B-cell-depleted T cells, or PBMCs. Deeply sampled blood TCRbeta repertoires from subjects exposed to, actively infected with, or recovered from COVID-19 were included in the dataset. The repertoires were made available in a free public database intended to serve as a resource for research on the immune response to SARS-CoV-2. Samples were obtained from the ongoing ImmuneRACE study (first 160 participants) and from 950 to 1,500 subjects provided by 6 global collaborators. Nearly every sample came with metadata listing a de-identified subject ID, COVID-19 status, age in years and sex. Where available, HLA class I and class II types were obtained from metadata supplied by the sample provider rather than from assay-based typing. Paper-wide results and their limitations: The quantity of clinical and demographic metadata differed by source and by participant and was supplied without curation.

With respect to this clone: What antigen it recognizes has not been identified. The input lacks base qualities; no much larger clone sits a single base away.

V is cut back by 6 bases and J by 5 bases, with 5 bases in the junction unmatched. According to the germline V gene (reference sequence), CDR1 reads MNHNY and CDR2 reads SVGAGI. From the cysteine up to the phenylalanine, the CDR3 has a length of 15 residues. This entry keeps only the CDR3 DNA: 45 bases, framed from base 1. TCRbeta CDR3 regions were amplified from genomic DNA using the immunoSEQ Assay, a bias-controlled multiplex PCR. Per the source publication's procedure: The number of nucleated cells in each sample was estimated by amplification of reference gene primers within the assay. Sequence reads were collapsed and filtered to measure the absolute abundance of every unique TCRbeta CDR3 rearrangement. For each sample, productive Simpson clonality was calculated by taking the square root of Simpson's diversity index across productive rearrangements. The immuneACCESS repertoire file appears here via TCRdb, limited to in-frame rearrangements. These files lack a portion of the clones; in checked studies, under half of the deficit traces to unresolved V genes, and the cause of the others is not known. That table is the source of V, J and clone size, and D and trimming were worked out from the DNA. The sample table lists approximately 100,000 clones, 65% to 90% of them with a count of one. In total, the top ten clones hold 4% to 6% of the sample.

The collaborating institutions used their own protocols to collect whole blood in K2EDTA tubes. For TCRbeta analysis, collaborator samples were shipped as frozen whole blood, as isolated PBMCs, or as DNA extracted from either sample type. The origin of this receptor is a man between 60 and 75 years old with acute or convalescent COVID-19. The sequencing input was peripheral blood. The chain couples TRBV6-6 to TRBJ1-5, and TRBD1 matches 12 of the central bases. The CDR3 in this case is CASRSGTGGDQPQHF. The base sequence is TGTGCCAGCAGGTCCGGGACAGGGGGCGATCAGCCCCAGCATTTT.